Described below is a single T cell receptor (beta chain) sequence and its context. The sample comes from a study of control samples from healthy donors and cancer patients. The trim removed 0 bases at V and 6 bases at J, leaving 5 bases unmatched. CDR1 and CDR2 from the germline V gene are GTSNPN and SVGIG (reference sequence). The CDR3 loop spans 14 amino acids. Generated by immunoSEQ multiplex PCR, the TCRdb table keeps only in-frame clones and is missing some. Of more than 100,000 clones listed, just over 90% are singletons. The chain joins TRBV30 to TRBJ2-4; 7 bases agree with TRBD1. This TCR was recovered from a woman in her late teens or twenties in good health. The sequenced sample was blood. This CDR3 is CAWSVRGQANIQYF. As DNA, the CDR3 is TGTGCCTGGAGTGTACGAGGACAGGCAAACATTCAGTACTTC.